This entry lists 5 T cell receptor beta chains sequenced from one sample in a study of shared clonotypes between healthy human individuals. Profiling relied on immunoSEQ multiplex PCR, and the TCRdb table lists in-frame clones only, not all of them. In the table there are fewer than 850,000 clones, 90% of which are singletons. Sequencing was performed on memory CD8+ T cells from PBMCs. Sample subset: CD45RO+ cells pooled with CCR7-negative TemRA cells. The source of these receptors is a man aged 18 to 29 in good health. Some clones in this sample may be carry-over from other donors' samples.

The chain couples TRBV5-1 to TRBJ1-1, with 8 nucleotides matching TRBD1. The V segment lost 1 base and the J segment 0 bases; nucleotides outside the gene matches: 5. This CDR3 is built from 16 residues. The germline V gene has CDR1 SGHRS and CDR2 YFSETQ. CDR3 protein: CASSLRPDRVNTEAFF. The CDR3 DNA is TGCGCCAGCAGCTTGAGGCCGGACAGGGTGAACACTGAAGCTTTCTTT. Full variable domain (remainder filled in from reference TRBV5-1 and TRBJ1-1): KAGVTQTPRYLIKTRGQQVTLSCSPISGHRSVSWYQQTPGQGLQFLFEYFSETQRNKGNFPGRFSGRQFSNSRSEMNVSTLELGDSALYLCASSLRPDRVNTEAFFGQGTRLTVV.

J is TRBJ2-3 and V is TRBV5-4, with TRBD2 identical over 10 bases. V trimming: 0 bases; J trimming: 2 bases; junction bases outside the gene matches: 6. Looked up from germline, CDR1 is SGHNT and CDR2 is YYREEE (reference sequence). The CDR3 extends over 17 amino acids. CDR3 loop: CASSLARTSGHTDTQYF. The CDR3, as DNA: TGTGCCAGCAGCTTGGCCCGGACTAGCGGACACACAGATACGCAGTATTTT. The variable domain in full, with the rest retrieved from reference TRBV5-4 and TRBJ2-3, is ETGVTQSPTHLIKTRGQQVTLRCSSQSGHNTVSWYQQALGQGPQFIFQYYREEENGRGNFPPRFSGLQFPNYSSELNVNALELDDSALYLCASSLARTSGHTDTQYFGPGTRLTVL.

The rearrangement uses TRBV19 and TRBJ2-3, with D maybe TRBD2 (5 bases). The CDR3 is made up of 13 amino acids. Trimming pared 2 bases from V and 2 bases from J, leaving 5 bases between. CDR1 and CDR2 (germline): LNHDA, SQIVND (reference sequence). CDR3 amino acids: CASSIRDTDTQYF. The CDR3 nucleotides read TGTGCCAGTAGTATACGGGACACAGATACGCAGTATTTT.

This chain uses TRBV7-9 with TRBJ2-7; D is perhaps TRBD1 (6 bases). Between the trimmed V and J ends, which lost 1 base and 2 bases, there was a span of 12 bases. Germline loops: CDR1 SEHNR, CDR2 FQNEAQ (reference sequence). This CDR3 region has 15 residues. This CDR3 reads CASSLGQGLAYEQYF. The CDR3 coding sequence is TGTGCCAGCAGCTTAGGTCAGGGGCTAGCCTACGAGCAGTACTTC.

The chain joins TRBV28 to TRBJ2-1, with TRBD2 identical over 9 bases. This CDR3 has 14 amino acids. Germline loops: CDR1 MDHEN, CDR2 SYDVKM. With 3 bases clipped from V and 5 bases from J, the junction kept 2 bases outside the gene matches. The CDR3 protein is CASSLPSGDNEQFF. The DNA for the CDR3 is TGTGCCAGCAGTTTGCCTAGCGGGGACAATGAGCAGTTCTTC.